These 5 T cell receptor beta chains were all obtained from the same sample, sequenced in a study of patients and donors after allogeneic stem cell transplantation. TCRdb analysed the RT-PCR reads with MiXCR anew, one entry per CDR3 protein. Among approximately 410,000 distinct CDR3 sequences listed, more than 15% were seen once. Specimen: blood, either unsorted or a sorted T cell fraction (not recorded which). The receptors were gathered from a human donor who was either an allogeneic HSCT recipient or a stem cell or donor lymphocyte infusion donor (not recorded which). It is not recorded whose cells these are; they may come from a transplant donor.

This clonotype was seen a handful of times. The chain is built from TRBV6-1 and TRBJ1-1; D call uncertain. The germline V gene has CDR1 MNHNS and CDR2 SASEGT. The V end lost 0 bases, the J end lost 0 bases, and 8 bases lay between the germline ends. The CDR3 covers 15 residues. The CDR3 DNA sequence: TGTGCCAGCAGTGAAGCCCCGGGCCTGAACACTGAAGCTTTCTTT. It specifies CASSEAPGLNTEAFF.

This clonotype showed up just once. The chain employs TRBV3-1 and TRBJ1-6; D call uncertain. The CDR3 sequence is 16 residues long. Germline V gene lookup returns CDR1 LGHDT and CDR2 YNNKEL (reference sequence). The V gene lost 1 base and the J gene lost 4 bases, with 11 bases spanning the gap. CDR3 coding DNA: TGTGCCAGCAGCCAAGGAAAAGGGTCTTATAATTCACCCCTCCACTTT. It translates to CASSQGKGSYNSPLHF.

This chain joins TRBV5-6 and TRBJ1-5, with TRBD1 as a possible D gene (5 bases). Germline V lookup: CDR1 SGHDT, CDR2 YYEEEE. There are 16 residues in the CDR3. V was trimmed by 1 base and J by 3 bases, leaving 14 bases between them. The CDR3 sequence is CASSLWAGGANQPQHF. The CDR3 coding sequence is TGTGCCAGCAGCTTGTGGGCCGGGGGAGCCAATCAGCCCCAGCATTTT.

The chain links TRBV7-9 to TRBJ2-2, with 8 bases aligning to TRBD1. Germline CDR1 SEHNR, CDR2 FQNEAQ (reference sequence). The CDR3 is made up of 16 amino acids. J was trimmed by 7 bases and V by 3 bases; bases with no gene match: 10. This CDR3 reads CASSFLRGRSDGELFF. The DNA for the CDR3 is TGTGCCAGCAGCTTCCTCAGGGGGCGGTCTGACGGGGAGCTGTTTTTT.

The chain uses TRBV4-1 and TRBJ2-1; the D call may be TRBD1 or TRBD2 (6 bases each). Trimming took off 3 bases at V and 4 bases at J, with 10 bases between the two ends. This CDR3 is built from 14 residues. The germline V gene has CDR1 MGHRA and CDR2 YSYEKL. CDR3 sequence: CASSHPGAYNEQFF. CDR3 DNA: TGCGCCAGCAGCCATCCGGGGGCTTACAATGAGCAGTTCTTC.